The TCR beta chain described here comes from a study of cytomegalovirus exposure and HLA in healthy donors. Primers: 60 Vbeta forward and 13 Jbeta reverse. Clones were read by immunoSEQ multiplex PCR, and TCRdb kept only the in-frame ones, dropping some. This sample has about 110,000 clones, with 79% found just once. Remarks on this clone: Its antigen is as yet unknown.

Losses at the gene ends were 2 bases for V and 7 bases for J; bases not matched to a gene: 6. This CDR3 region has 14 residues. CDR1 and CDR2 from the germline V gene are SGDLS and YYNGEE. Findings and limits, study-wide: TCR beta V- and J-gene trimming, according to a later analysis, was linked to a missense DCLRE1C variant. A later analysis, which compared TCR beta chains of equal frequency, found the HLA-associated ones more clonally expanded.

Sequencing was carried out using PBMCs. The receptor was isolated from a woman between 18 and 30 years old in good health and CMV-seropositive. This chain joins TRBV9 and TRBJ2-1; 7 positions match TRBD1. The CDR3 nucleotides read TGTGCCAGCAGCGTCTACCAGGGGGTGAATGAGCAGTTCTTC. Translation: CASSVYQGVNEQFF.